The 24 T cell receptor beta chains below come from one sample, sequenced in a study of T cell repertoires in cytomegalovirus infection (dated by TCRdb to the late 2010s). This sample's treatment or condition label indicates: in vitro stimulation with specific CMV peptide epitopes to enrich CMV-specific T cells. For sequencing, an Illumina HiSeq 1500 was employed. TCRdb applied fastp at Q25 and MiXCR to the public reads, then kept only in-frame beta chains. When rows share a CDR3 protein, they turn into one entry using the most common DNA and genes. The sample table contains approximately 730,000 distinct CDR3 sequences; only one count was recorded for about 33% of them. Together, the top ten hold over 15% of the sample. No cognate antigen is known for these TCRs. Sequenced material: cultured PBMCs, taken from culture after CMV antigen stimulation. Source of these receptors: a human donor in good health (CMV status not recorded). Some clones in this sample may be carry-over from other donors' samples.

V usage is TRBV7-8 and J usage is TRBJ2-3; 12 nucleotides agree with TRBD2. V lost 4 bases, J lost 0 bases, and 14 bases stayed unmatched. CDR1 and CDR2 (germline): SGHVS, FQNEAQ. The CDR3 sequence is 20 residues long. The CDR3 DNA sequence: TGTGCCAGCAGCTCCTTTCTGAGGGGCGGACTAGCGGGGAGCACAGATACGCAGTATTTT. Protein product: CASSSFLRGGLAGSTDTQYF.

The chain recombines TRBV5-6 with TRBJ2-3; D is ambiguous. The CDR3 runs 13 residues. V lost 4 bases, J lost 0 bases, and 6 bases lay in between. The V gene's germline CDR1 is SGHDT and CDR2 YYEEEE. As DNA, the CDR3 is TGTGCCAGCAGCCATATTAGCACAGATACGCAGTATTTT. It translates to CASSHISTDTQYF.

The chain combines TRBV12-5 with TRBJ1-2, with D possibly being TRBD1 (5 bases). The germline CDR1 and CDR2 sequences are LGHNT and FRNRAP. The CDR3 has 21 amino acids. Trimming took off 0 bases at V and 2 bases at J, with 28 bases between the two ends. This chain's CDR3 is CASGLVRRGILSFNTNYGYTF. DNA of the CDR3: TGTGCTAGTGGTTTGGTTCGGCGGGGGATTTTATCTTTTAACACCAACTATGGCTACACCTTC. The full variable domain, in which reference TRBV12-5 and TRBJ1-2 provide the parts outside the CDR3, is DARVTQTPRHKVTEMGQEVTMRCQPILGHNTVFWYRQTMMQGLELLAYFRNRAPLDDSGMPKDRFSAEMPDATLATLKIQPSEPRDSAVYFCASGLVRRGILSFNTNYGYTFGSGTRLTVV.

This clonotype was observed many times. The chain joins TRBV11-3 to TRBJ1-1; possible D gene TRBD1, 6 bases. Looked up from germline, CDR1 is SGHNT and CDR2 is YENEEA. This CDR3 spans 13 amino acids. With 8 bases removed from V and 1 base from J, the gap between germline ends came to 11 bases. The CDR3 region is CASLGQPNTEAFF. The CDR3 DNA reads as TGTGCCAGCCTTGGACAGCCGAACACTGAAGCTTTCTTT.

The rearrangement links TRBV3-1 to TRBJ2-7; D is perhaps TRBD2 (6 bases). This CDR3 is 14 amino acids long. Looked up from germline, CDR1 is LGHDT and CDR2 is YNNKEL (reference sequence). V was shortened by 2 bases and J by 4 bases, with 12 bases between the two germline ends. The CDR3 sequence is CASSQKGLMYEQYF. In DNA, the CDR3 is TGTGCCAGCAGCCAAAAGGGACTTATGTACGAGCAGTACTTC.

This clonotype was seen a handful of times. This chain uses TRBV6-2 or TRBV6-3 with TRBJ1-5, with D tentatively TRBD1 (5 bases). From germline, CDR1 is MNHEY and CDR2 SVGEGT. The V end lost 5 bases, the J end lost 6 bases, and 14 bases lay between the germline ends. The CDR3 is 14 amino acids. The CDR3 sequence is CASSARTTGQPQHF. The CDR3 DNA sequence: TGTGCCAGCAGTGCTCGGACAACGGGTCAGCCCCAGCATTTT.

This clonotype was seen only a few times. The V call is TRBV4-3, the J call TRBJ2-5; D unclear. Trimming took off 3 bases at V and 3 bases at J, with 8 bases between the two ends. Germline loops: CDR1 LGHNA, CDR2 YSLEER. The CDR3 has 13 residues. The CDR3 coding sequence is TGCGCCAGCAGCCAGGGGTTGGAAGAGACCCAGTACTTC. This gives the protein CASSQGLEETQYF.

This rearrangement joins TRBV24-1 to TRBJ2-6, with 9 bases that match TRBD1. This CDR3 is built from 20 residues. The junction had 10 bases not matched to a gene; V was cut back by 2 bases and J by 0 bases. Germline V gene lookup returns CDR1 KGHDR and CDR2 SFDVKD. This CDR3 reads CATSDSLTGTGISGANVLTF. The CDR3 DNA follows: TGTGCCACCAGTGATTCCTTAACCGGGACAGGGATCTCTGGGGCCAACGTCCTGACTTTC.

The chain uses TRBV7-2 and TRBJ1-5; D is ambiguous. The CDR3 is 16 amino acids. Deletions cut 4 bases from V and 8 bases from J, with 21 bases between. Germline loops: CDR1 SGHTA, CDR2 FQGNSA. CDR3 protein: CASSYGGSLPGEPQHF. DNA for the CDR3: TGTGCCAGCAGCTATGGTGGCAGCCTACCCGGGGAGCCCCAGCATTTT.

The chain combines TRBV19 with TRBJ1-5; D gene uncertain. Germline CDR1 LNHDA, CDR2 SQIVND (reference sequence). The CDR3 covers 15 residues. Trimming removed 7 bases from V and 2 bases from J, with 15 bases in between. DNA of the CDR3: TGTGCCAGTAAGGTCGGACTGGCGGGCAATCAGCCCCAGCATTTT. As protein: CASKVGLAGNQPQHF.

The chain employs TRBV5-5 and TRBJ1-5, with no clear D. The V gene lost 3 bases and the J gene lost 7 bases, with 11 bases spanning the gap. This CDR3 contains 13 residues. Germline V lookup: CDR1 SGHKS, CDR2 YYEKEE (reference sequence). DNA for the CDR3: TGTGCCAGCAGCTGGGCAGAAGGGCAGCCCCAGCATTTT. The encoded protein is CASSWAEGQPQHF.

This clonotype showed up just a few times. The genes are TRBV12-3 or TRBV12-4 and TRBJ2-3; D might be TRBD1 (6 bases). V lost 5 bases to trimming and J lost 0 bases, with 15 bases between them. This CDR3 is 16 amino acids long. CDR3 bases: TGTGCCAGCAGTCCTGGAAAGGGGGTTAGCACAGATACGCAGTATTTT. Its protein is CASSPGKGVSTDTQYF.

This clonotype was seen only a few times. The V call is TRBV25-1, the J call TRBJ2-2, with 10 bases lining up with TRBD1. J gave up 6 bases and V 6 bases, and 7 bases lay outside the gene matches. CDR1 and CDR2 from the germline V gene are MGHDK and SYGVNS. There are 15 residues in the CDR3. The CDR3 is CASREGTGVAGELFF. The DNA for the CDR3 is TGTGCCAGCAGAGAGGGGACAGGGGTTGCCGGGGAGCTGTTTTTT.

The V and J genes are TRBV20-1 and TRBJ1-2, with TRBD1 as a possible D gene (6 bases). Trimming took 0 bases from V and 6 from J, leaving 14 bases between them. The CDR3 loop spans 14 amino acids. Germline V gene data show CDR1 as DFQATT and CDR2 as SNEGSKA (reference sequence). The CDR3 nucleotides are TGCAGTGCTAGAGATGACAGGATCTACGATGGCTACACCTTC. Translating gives CSARDDRIYDGYTF.

In its sample, this clonotype was seen a few times. This likely comes from a read error, as the CDR3 has no conserved phenylalanine or tryptophan at its end. Because the CDR3's place on the DNA is in doubt, the DNA is left out and the CDR3 is given as listed by TCRdb. J is TRBJ2-1 and V is TRBV7-9; the table's D call TRBD1 went unverified against the DNA. From its first to its last residue, the CDR3 has 17 amino acids. CDR1 and CDR2 (germline): SEHNR, FQNEAQ (reference sequence). The CDR3 loop is CASSRMGQGKSDALHDL.

J is TRBJ2-3 and V is TRBV2, with no clear D. The V end lost 4 bases, the J end lost 2 bases, and 10 bases lay between the germline ends. Germline loops: CDR1 SNHLY, CDR2 FYNNEI. The CDR3 is 14 amino acids. CDR3 nucleotides: TGTGCCAGCAGTGCAGACCGTACCACAGATACGCAGTATTTT. Translation: CASSADRTTDTQYF.

This clonotype showed up just a few times. J is TRBJ2-1 and V is TRBV12-3 or TRBV12-4; tentatively, D is TRBD2 (6 bases). The CDR3 extends over 13 amino acids. The CDR3 spells CAAGKSGYNEQFF. For the CDR3, the DNA is TGTGCGGCGGGAAAATCAGGCTACAATGAGCAGTTCTTC.

Ten or more counts support this clonotype. The V gene is TRBV12-3 or TRBV12-4, the J gene TRBJ1-1, with D perhaps TRBD1 (5 bases). Deletions cut 7 bases from V and 8 bases from J, with 14 bases between. The length of the CDR3 is 12 residues. The CDR3 here is CASTLGESEAFF. The CDR3 nucleotides read TGTGCCAGCACCCTGGGGGAGTCGGAAGCTTTCTTT.

This chain uses TRBV7-9 with TRBJ2-5, with no clear D. Germline V gene lookup returns CDR1 SEHNR and CDR2 FQNEAQ (reference sequence). The CDR3 sequence is 15 residues long. The V and J ends lost 1 base and 1 base respectively, with 10 bases between them. This chain's CDR3 is CASSLVRGRQETQYF. The CDR3 DNA sequence: TGTGCCAGCAGCTTAGTGCGTGGGCGCCAAGAGACCCAGTACTTC.

This clonotype was picked up many times. The chain joins TRBV7-2 to TRBJ2-5; D not resolved. This CDR3 has 13 amino acids. Germline V CDR1 and CDR2: SGHTA, FQGNSA. Trimming left V 2 bases short and J 5 bases short, with 9 bases between. CDR3 loop: CASSLSPRETQYF. The CDR3 bases are TGTGCCAGCAGCTTATCCCCTCGGGAGACCCAGTACTTC.

This clonotype was seen only once. The CDR3 reads CASSGPTGIRELFF. The CDR3 nucleotides are TGTGCCAGCAGTGGACCAACAGGGATCAGGGAGCTGTTTTTT. V is TRBV2 and J is TRBJ2-2, with a possible D match to TRBD1 (6 bases). This CDR3 region has 14 residues. The V end was cut by 4 bases, the J end by 9 bases, with 15 bases between. Germline-derived CDR1 and CDR2 are SNHLY and FYNNEI.

A few counts support this clonotype. CDR3 DNA sequence: TGTGCTAGTGGGATTGGGACAGGAGTCTACGAGCAGTACTTC. The encoded protein is CASGIGTGVYEQYF. V is TRBV12-5 and J is TRBJ2-7, with 8 bases that match TRBD1. CDR3 length equals 14 residues. Germline V gene data show CDR1 as LGHNT and CDR2 as FRNRAP. V lost 6 bases, J lost 3 bases, and 7 bases stayed unmatched.

This clonotype was recorded a few times. This chain joins TRBV5-4 and TRBJ2-1; 12 nucleotides match TRBD1. With 4 bases clipped from V and 9 bases from J, the junction kept 11 bases outside the gene matches. The CDR3 is made up of 16 amino acids. Germline CDR1 is SGHNT and CDR2 is YYREEE (reference sequence). The CDR3 reads CASSAGTGGYSGEQFF. The CDR3 DNA is TGTGCCAGCAGCGCCGGGACAGGGGGCTATTCCGGTGAGCAGTTCTTC. The full variable domain, completed using reference TRBV5-4 and TRBJ2-1, is ETGVTQSPTHLIKTRGQQVTLRCSSQSGHNTVSWYQQALGQGPQFIFQYYREEENGRGNFPPRFSGLQFPNYSSELNVNALELDDSALYLCASSAGTGGYSGEQFFGPGTRLTVL.

V gene TRBV2 combines with J gene TRBJ2-7; D gene ambiguous. Trimming shortened V by 4 bases and J by 0 bases, and 13 bases separated the two germline ends. Per germline, CDR1 SNHLY and CDR2 FYNNEI. The CDR3 is 15 amino acids. The CDR3 nucleotides are TGTGCCAGCAGTGCTCACGGTTTTAACTCCTACGAGCAGTACTTC. Translated, it gives CASSAHGFNSYEQYF. The variable domain in full, with the rest retrieved from reference TRBV2 and TRBJ2-7, is EPEVTQTPSHQVTQMGQEVILRCVPISNHLYFYWYRQILGQKVEFLVSFYNNEISEKSEIFDDQFSVERPDGSNFTLKIRSTKLEDSAMYFCASSAHGFNSYEQYFGPGTRLTVT.